The entry that follows covers one T cell receptor beta chain sequence. The germline CDR1 and CDR2 sequences are MNHEY and SVGEGT. After removal of 2 bases from V and 3 bases from J, the junction contained 3 bases not matched to a gene. The CDR3 is 15 residues long. The data originate from a study of blood T cell repertoires in COVID-19. In the study's own analysis: Estimation of nucleated cell counts was performed using reference gene primer amplification. Produced via immunoSEQ multiplex PCR; TCRdb's table is partial and in-frame only. V and J calls and clone size come straight from that table; D and trimming were deduced from the DNA. The table shows fewer than 95,000 clones, with about nine tenths occurring only once.

V gene TRBV6-2 or TRBV6-3 combines with J gene TRBJ2-1, with 8 bases identical to TRBD2. This clonotype was sampled from a man aged 45-60 years with active or convalescent COVID-19. Source material: peripheral blood. DNA of the CDR3: TGTGCCAGCAGTTACATAGCGGGGATCTACAATGAGCAGTTCTTC. It specifies CASSYIAGIYNEQFF.